The next 7 T cell receptor beta chains were all read from a single sample in a study of T-cell reconstitution after alpha-beta-depleted transplantation in children. It was with unique molecular identifiers that the TCRbeta library was prepared. TCRdb redid the calling of the PCR reads with MiXCR, one entry per CDR3 protein. The repertoire includes approximately 130,000 distinct CDR3 sequences, around a tenth of them detected once, and approximately 25% sits in the top ten. The sequences come from PBMCs, mostly from graft donor cells, collected 180 days after TCRalphabeta/CD19-depleted stem cell transplant. The receptors here all came from a girl younger than two who had a stem cell transplant for combined immunodeficiency, so the T cells may come from the graft donor.

The chain couples TRBV5-6 to TRBJ1-1; D gene uncertain. From germline, CDR1 is SGHDT and CDR2 YYEEEE. This CDR3 is built from 13 residues. The V end lost 0 bases, the J end lost 11 bases, and 14 bases lay between the germline ends. CDR3 sequence: CASSLDLAPWAFF. The DNA of the CDR3 is TGTGCCAGCAGCTTGGACCTCGCCCCCTGGGCTTTCTTT. The whole variable domain, remainder taken from reference TRBV5-6 and TRBJ1-1, is DAGVTQSPTHLIKTRGQQVTLRCSPKSGHDTVSWYQQALGQGPQFIFQYYEEEERQRGNFPDRFSGHQFPNYSSELNVNALLLGDSALYLCASSLDLAPWAFFGQGTRLTVV.

This clonotype was seen a handful of times. One junction end disagrees with the germline gene, perhaps due to a read error. The chain joins TRBV6-1 to TRBJ2-4, with 9 bases fitting TRBD2. The CDR3 spans 15 residues. Germline values: CDR1 MNHNS, CDR2 SASEGT. CDR3 region: CASSEDPTRLAAQGF. For the CDR3, the DNA is TGTGCCAGCAGTGAAGATCCCACCCGACTAGCGGCTCAAGGGTTC.

The genes are TRBV15 and TRBJ2-7; D possibly corresponds to TRBD1 (6 bases). This CDR3 has 17 residues. The V end was cut by 1 base, the J end by 5 bases, with 21 bases between. Per germline, CDR1 LNHNV and CDR2 YYDKDF (reference sequence). CDR3 in amino acids: CATSRGYLGQGKDEQYF. The CDR3 coding sequence is TGTGCCACCAGCAGAGGCTACCTTGGGCAGGGGAAGGACGAGCAGTACTTC.

This clonotype came up a few times. This chain joins TRBV20-1 and TRBJ2-5; 10 bases line up with TRBD1. CDR3 length: 15 residues. CDR1 DFQATT and CDR2 SNEGSKA come from the germline V gene (reference sequence). V was pared by 3 bases and J by 1 base, with 5 bases of the junction left unmatched. CDR3: CSASPGQGFQETQYF. CDR3 nucleotides: TGCAGTGCTAGCCCGGGACAGGGGTTCCAAGAGACCCAGTACTTC.

This clonotype was recorded a few times. This chain connects TRBV5-4 to TRBJ2-7, with 7 bases aligning to TRBD2. The trim removed 3 bases at V and 1 base at J, leaving 4 bases unmatched. Germline values: CDR1 SGHNT, CDR2 YYREEE (reference sequence). The CDR3 spans 14 residues. The CDR3 DNA reads as TGTGCCAGCAGCTCCCCGGGGGGTTCCTACGAGCAGTACTTC. Residues: CASSSPGGSYEQYF. The variable domain in full, completed from reference TRBV5-4 and TRBJ2-7, reads ETGVTQSPTHLIKTRGQQVTLRCSSQSGHNTVSWYQQALGQGPQFIFQYYREEENGRGNFPPRFSGLQFPNYSSELNVNALELDDSALYLCASSSPGGSYEQYFGPGTRLTVT.

This clonotype was recorded a few times. The V gene is TRBV29-1, the J gene TRBJ1-3; tentatively, D is TRBD1 (6 bases). The CDR3 spans 14 residues. Trimming stripped 3 bases from V and 4 bases from J, with 13 bases between. The germline V gene encodes CDR1 SQVTM and CDR2 ANQGSEA. The CDR3 sequence is CSVDNRAEGNTIYF. The DNA for the CDR3 is TGCAGCGTTGATAACAGGGCCGAGGGAAACACCATATATTTT.

Notes on this clonotype: One junction end disagrees with the germline gene, perhaps due to a read error. V is TRBV5-4 and J is TRBJ2-3; D gene uncertain. Germline lookup yields CDR1 SGHNT and CDR2 YYREEE (reference sequence). The CDR3 has 13 residues. Here the CDR3 DNA reads TGTGTCAGCAGCTTGGACCCCACAGATACGCAGTATTTT. It encodes CVSSLDPTDTQYF.